These 5 T cell receptor beta chains came from one sample sequenced in a study of CD8+ T cells in alopecia areata (dated by TCRdb to between 2017 and 2018). The method was the immunoSEQ multiplex PCR assay. To provide template for TCR sequencing, every sample had RNA extracted and reverse transcribed into cDNA. TCRdb took this table from immuneACCESS and kept in-frame rearrangements with V and J called. Such tables lack part of the clones; where checked against another copy, unresolved V genes explain under half of the gap, and the rest is unexplained. The sample table lists approximately 110,000 clones, under 60% of them with a count of one. 12% of the sample lies in the top ten. This specimen's time point label, interpreted: 24 weeks on oral tofacitinib. The treatment or condition label here, explained by the study, means: oral pan-JAK inhibitor, 5-10 mg twice daily. The specimen comprised CD8+ T cells sorted from blood, sampled at week 24, from a patient treated with tofacitinib. All receptors derive from a human donor with alopecia areata.

This sequence joins TRBV4-3 and TRBJ2-7, with TRBD1 matching over 7 bases. This CDR3 comprises 15 residues. The germline gives CDR1 LGHNA, CDR2 YSLEER. V shed 1 base and J 3 bases; nucleotides not matched to a gene: 6. The DNA for the CDR3 is TGCGCCAGCAGCCAAGTATGGGACAGAAGCTACGAGCAGTACTTC. Protein product: CASSQVWDRSYEQYF.

Remarks on this clone: The same CDR3 is also encoded by other DNA sequences in this sample. This chain joins TRBV4-1 and TRBJ2-5; the D is unclear. This CDR3 is built from 13 residues. Germline V lookup: CDR1 MGHRA, CDR2 YSYEKL. The ends were cut back, 0 bases at V and 3 bases at J, with 5 bases in the middle. Here the CDR3 reads CASSQDREETQYF. In nucleotides, the CDR3 is TGCGCCAGCAGCCAAGACCGAGAAGAGACCCAGTACTTC.

The chain employs TRBV12-5 and TRBJ1-5; TRBD1 matches 9 bases. Trimming at V came to 6 bases and at J to 6 bases, leaving 0 bases not matched to a gene. The CDR3 is made up of 12 amino acids. Germline V gives CDR1 LGHNT, CDR2 FRNRAP. CDR3 DNA: TGTGCTAGTGGGACAGGGGGTCAGCCCCAGCATTTT. Translation gives CASGTGGQPQHF. The complete variable domain, with remaining parts taken from reference TRBV12-5 and TRBJ1-5, reads DARVTQTPRHKVTEMGQEVTMRCQPILGHNTVFWYRQTMMQGLELLAYFRNRAPLDDSGMPKDRFSAEMPDATLATLKIQPSEPRDSAVYFCASGTGGQPQHFGDGTRLSIL.

The rearrangement uses TRBV5-1 and TRBJ1-2, with TRBD1 matching over 7 bases. The CDR3 spans 16 residues. The V and J ends lost 0 bases and 4 bases, in that order; junction bases with no gene match: 9. Looked up from germline, CDR1 is SGHRS and CDR2 is YFSETQ. The CDR3 region is CASSLEMGQIIYGYTF. DNA for the CDR3: TGCGCCAGCAGCTTGGAAATGGGACAGATAATCTATGGCTACACCTTC. Using reference TRBV5-1 and TRBJ1-2 for the parts outside the CDR3, the full variable domain is KAGVTQTPRYLIKTRGQQVTLSCSPISGHRSVSWYQQTPGQGLQFLFEYFSETQRNKGNFPGRFSGRQFSNSRSEMNVSTLELGDSALYLCASSLEMGQIIYGYTFGSGTRLTVV.

The chain combines TRBV7-2 with TRBJ2-5; D perhaps matches TRBD2 (6 bases). The V gene's germline CDR1 is SGHTA and CDR2 FQGNSA. This CDR3 has 12 residues. Trimming shortened V by 4 bases and J by 5 bases, and 8 bases separated the two germline ends. The CDR3 DNA reads TGTGCCAGCAGCTGGGGGAGGGAGACCCAGTACTTC. Translating gives CASSWGRETQYF. The variable domain in full, completed from reference TRBV7-2 and TRBJ2-5, reads GAGVSQSPSNKVTEKGKDVELRCDPISGHTALYWYRQSLGQGLEFLIYFQGNSAPDKSGLPSDRFSAERTGGSVSTLTIQRTQQEDSAVYLCASSWGRETQYFGPGTRLLVL.